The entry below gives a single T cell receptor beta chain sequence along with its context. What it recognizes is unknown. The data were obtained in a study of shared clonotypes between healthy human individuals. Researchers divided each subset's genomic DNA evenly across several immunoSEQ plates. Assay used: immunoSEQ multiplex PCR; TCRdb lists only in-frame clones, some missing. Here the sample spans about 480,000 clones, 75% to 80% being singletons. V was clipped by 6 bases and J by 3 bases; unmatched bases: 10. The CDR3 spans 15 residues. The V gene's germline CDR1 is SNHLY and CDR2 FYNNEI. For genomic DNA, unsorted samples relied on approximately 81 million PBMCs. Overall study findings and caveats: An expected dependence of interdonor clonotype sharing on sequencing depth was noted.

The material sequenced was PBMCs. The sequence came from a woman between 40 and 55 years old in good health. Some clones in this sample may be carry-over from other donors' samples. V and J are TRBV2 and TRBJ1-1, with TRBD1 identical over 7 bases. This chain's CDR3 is CASRDYRGRDTEAFF. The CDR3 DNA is TGTGCCAGCAGGGACTACAGGGGCCGGGACACTGAAGCTTTCTTT.